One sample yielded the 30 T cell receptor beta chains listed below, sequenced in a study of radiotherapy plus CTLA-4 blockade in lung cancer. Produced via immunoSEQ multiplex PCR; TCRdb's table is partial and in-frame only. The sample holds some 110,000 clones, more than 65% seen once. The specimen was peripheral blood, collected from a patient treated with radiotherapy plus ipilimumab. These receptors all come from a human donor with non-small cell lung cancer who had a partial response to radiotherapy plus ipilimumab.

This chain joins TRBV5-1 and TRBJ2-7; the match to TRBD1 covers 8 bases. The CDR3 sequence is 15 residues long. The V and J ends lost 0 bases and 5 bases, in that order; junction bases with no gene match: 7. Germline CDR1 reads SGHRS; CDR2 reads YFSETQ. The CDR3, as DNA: TGCGCCAGCAGCTTGGCGGGGCAGGGGGCCGACGAGCAGTACTTC. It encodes CASSLAGQGADEQYF.

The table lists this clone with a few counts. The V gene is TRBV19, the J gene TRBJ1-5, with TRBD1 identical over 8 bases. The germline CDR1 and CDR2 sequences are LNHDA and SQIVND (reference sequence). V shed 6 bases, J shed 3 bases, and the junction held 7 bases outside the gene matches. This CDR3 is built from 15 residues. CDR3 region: CASRSTGANNQPQHF. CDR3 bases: TGTGCCAGTAGGTCGACAGGGGCGAACAATCAGCCCCAGCATTTT. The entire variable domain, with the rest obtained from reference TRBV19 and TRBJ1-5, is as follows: DGGITQSPKYLFRKEGQNVTLSCEQNLNHDAMYWYRQDPGQGLRLIYYSQIVNDFQKGDIAEGYSVSREKKESFPLTVTSAQKNPTAFYLCASRSTGANNQPQHFGDGTRLSIL.

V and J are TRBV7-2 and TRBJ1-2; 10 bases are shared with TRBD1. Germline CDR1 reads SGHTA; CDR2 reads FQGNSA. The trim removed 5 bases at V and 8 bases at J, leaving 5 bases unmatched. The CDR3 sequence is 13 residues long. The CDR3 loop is CASSPGTGEGYTF. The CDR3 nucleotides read TGTGCCAGCAGCCCAGGGACAGGGGAAGGCTACACCTTC.

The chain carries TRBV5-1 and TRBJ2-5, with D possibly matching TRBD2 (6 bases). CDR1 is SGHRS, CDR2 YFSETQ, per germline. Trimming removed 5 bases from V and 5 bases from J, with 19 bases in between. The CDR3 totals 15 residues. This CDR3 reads CASRRRAGVWETQYF. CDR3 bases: TGCGCCAGCAGACGGCGAGCGGGTGTCTGGGAGACCCAGTACTTC. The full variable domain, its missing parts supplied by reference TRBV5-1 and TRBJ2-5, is KAGVTQTPRYLIKTRGQQVTLSCSPISGHRSVSWYQQTPGQGLQFLFEYFSETQRNKGNFPGRFSGRQFSNSRSEMNVSTLELGDSALYLCASRRRAGVWETQYFGPGTRLLVL.

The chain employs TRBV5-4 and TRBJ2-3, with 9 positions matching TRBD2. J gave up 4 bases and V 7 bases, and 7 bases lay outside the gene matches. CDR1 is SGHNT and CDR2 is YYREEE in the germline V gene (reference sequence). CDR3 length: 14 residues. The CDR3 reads CASAWTSEADTQYF. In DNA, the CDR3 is TGTGCCAGCGCATGGACTAGCGAGGCAGATACGCAGTATTTT. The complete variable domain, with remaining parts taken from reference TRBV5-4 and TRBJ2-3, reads ETGVTQSPTHLIKTRGQQVTLRCSSQSGHNTVSWYQQALGQGPQFIFQYYREEENGRGNFPPRFSGLQFPNYSSELNVNALELDDSALYLCASAWTSEADTQYFGPGTRLTVL.

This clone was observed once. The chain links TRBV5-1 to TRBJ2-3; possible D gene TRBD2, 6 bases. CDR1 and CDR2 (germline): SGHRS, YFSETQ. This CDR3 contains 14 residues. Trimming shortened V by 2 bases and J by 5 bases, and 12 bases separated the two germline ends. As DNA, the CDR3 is TGCGCCAGCAGCTTAGTGGGGGGAAGAGATACGCAGTATTTT. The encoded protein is CASSLVGGRDTQYF.

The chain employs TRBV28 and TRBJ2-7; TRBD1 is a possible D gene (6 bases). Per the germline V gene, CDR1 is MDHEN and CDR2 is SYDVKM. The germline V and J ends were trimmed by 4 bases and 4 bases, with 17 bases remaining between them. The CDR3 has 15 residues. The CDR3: CASSSFWTASYEQYF. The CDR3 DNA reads TGTGCCAGCAGTTCCTTTTGGACAGCTTCTTACGAGCAGTACTTC.

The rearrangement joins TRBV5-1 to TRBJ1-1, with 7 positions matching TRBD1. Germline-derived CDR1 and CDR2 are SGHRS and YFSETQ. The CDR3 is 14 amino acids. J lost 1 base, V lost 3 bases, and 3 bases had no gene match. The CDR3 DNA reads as TGCGCCAGCAGCTCGAGACAGGGGAACACTGAAGCTTTCTTT. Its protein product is CASSSRQGNTEAFF.

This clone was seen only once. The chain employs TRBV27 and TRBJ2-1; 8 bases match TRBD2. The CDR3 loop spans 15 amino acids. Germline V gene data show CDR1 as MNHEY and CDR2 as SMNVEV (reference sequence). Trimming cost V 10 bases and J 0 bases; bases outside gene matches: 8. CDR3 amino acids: CATVGRGGSYNEQFF. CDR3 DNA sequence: TGTGCCACAGTGGGTCGGGGGGGCTCCTACAATGAGCAGTTCTTC.

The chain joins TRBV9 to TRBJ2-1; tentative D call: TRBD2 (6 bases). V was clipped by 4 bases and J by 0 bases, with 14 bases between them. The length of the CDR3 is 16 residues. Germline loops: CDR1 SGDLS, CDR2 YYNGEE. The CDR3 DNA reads TGTGCCAGCAGCCCTCTAGCGAAGAGCTCCTACAATGAGCAGTTCTTC. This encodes CASSPLAKSSYNEQFF.

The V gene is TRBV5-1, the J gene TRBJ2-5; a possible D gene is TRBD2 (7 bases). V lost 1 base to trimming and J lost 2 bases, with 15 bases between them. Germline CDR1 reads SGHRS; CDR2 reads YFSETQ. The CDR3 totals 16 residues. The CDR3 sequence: CASSLPGRGAQETQYF. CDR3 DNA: TGCGCCAGCAGCTTGCCGGGACGGGGGGCTCAAGAGACCCAGTACTTC.

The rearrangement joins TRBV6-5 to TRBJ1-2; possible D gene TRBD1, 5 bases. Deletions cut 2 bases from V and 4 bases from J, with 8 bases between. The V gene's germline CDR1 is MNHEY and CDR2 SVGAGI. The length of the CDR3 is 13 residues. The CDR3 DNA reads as TGTGCCAGCAGTTACCAAGGGGCCTATGGCTACACCTTC. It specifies CASSYQGAYGYTF.

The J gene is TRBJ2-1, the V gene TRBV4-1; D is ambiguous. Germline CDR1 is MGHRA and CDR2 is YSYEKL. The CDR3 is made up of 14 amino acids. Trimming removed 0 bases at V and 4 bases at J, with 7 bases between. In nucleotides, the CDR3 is TGCGCCAGCAGCCAAGAAGTACTTTACAATGAGCAGTTCTTC. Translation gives CASSQEVLYNEQFF.

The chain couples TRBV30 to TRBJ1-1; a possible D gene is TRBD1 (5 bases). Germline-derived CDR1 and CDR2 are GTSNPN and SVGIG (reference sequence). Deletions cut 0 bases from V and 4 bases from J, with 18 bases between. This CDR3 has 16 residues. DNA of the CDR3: TGTGCCTGGAGTGTACTATCCTCAGGGCGGGGCACTGAAGCTTTCTTT. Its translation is CAWSVLSSGRGTEAFF.

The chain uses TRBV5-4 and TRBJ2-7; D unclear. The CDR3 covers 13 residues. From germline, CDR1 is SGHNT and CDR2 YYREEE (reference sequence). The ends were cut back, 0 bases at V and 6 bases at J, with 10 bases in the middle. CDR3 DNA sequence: TGTGCCAGCAGCTTGGTTCCGGAGTCCGAGCAGTACGTC. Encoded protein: CASSLVPESEQYV.

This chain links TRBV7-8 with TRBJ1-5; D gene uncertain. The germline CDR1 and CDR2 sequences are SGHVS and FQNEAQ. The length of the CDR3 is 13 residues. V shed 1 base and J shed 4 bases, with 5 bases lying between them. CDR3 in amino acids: CASSLDRNQPQHF. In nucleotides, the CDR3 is TGTGCCAGCAGCTTAGACAGAAATCAGCCCCAGCATTTT.

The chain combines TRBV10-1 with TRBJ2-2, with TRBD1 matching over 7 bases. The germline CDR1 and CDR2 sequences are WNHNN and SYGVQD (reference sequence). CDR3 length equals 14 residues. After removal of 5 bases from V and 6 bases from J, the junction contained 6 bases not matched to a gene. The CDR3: CASSMGQTPGELFF. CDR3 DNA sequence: TGCGCCAGCAGTATGGGACAGACCCCCGGGGAGCTGTTTTTT.

The CDR3 DNA reads as TGTGCCAGTACAGATCAAGAGACCCAGTACTTC. Its translation: CASTDQETQYF. This chain joins TRBV19 and TRBJ2-5, with D hard to call. This CDR3 spans 11 amino acids. In germline, CDR1 is LNHDA, CDR2 SQIVND (reference sequence). Trimming took off 7 bases at V and 2 bases at J, with 5 bases between the two ends. Using reference TRBV19 and TRBJ2-5 for the parts outside the CDR3, the full variable domain is DGGITQSPKYLFRKEGQNVTLSCEQNLNHDAMYWYRQDPGQGLRLIYYSQIVNDFQKGDIAEGYSVSREKKESFPLTVTSAQKNPTAFYLCASTDQETQYFGPGTRLLVL.

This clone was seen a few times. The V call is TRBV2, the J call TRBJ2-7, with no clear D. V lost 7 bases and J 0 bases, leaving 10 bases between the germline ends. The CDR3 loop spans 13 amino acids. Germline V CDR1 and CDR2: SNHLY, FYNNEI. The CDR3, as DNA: TGTGCCAGCACTGTGCGGTACTCCTACGAGCAGTACGTC. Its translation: CASTVRYSYEQYV.

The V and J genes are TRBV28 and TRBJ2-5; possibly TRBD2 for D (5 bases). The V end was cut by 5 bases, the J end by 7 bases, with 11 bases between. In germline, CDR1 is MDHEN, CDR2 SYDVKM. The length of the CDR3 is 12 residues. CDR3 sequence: CASSLPAGTQYF. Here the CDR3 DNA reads TGTGCCAGCAGTCTCCCCGCGGGGACCCAGTACTTC.

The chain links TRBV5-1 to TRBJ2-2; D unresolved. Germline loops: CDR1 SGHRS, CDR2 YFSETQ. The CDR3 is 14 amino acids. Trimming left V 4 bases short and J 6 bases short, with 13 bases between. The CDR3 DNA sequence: TGCGCCAGCAGCCACTTCGGAGAGTCCGGGGAGCTGTTTTTT. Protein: CASSHFGESGELFF.

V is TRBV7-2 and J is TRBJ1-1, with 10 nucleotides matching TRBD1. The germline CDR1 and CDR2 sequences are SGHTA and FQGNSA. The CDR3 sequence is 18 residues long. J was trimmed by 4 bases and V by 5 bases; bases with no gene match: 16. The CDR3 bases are TGTGCCAGCAGCCAAGGACCGGGACAGGGGCTGTCGGGCACTGAAGCTTTCTTT. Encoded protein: CASSQGPGQGLSGTEAFF.

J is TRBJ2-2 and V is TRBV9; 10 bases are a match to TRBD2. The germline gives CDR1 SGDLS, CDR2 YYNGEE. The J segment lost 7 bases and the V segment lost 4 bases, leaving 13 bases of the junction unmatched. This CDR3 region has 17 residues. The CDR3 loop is CASSPHLRTSGDGELFF. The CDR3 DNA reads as TGTGCCAGCAGCCCACACCTAAGGACTAGCGGAGACGGGGAGCTGTTTTTT. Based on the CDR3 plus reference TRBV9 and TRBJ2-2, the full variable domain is DSGVTQTPKHLITATGQRVTLRCSPRSGDLSVYWYQQSLDQGLQFLIQYYNGEERAKGNILERFSAQQFPDLHSELNLSSLELGDSALYFCASSPHLRTSGDGELFFGEGSRLTVL.

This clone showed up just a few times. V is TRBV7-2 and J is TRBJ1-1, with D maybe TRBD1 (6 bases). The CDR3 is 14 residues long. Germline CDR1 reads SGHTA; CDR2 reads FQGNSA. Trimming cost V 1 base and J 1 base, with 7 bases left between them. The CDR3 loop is CASSLDRANTEAFF. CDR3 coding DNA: TGTGCCAGCAGCTTAGACAGGGCGAACACTGAAGCTTTCTTT.

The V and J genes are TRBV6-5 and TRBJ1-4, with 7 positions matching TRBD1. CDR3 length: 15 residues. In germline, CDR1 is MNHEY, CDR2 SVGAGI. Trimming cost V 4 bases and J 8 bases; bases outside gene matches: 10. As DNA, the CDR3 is TGTGCCAGCAGTTCGTACAGGGACAGTGAGGAAAAACTGTTTTTT. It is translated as CASSSYRDSEEKLFF.

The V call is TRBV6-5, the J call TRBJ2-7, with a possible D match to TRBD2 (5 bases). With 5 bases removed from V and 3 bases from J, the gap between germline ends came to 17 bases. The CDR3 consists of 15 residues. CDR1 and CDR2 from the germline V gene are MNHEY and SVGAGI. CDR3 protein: CASSNGVGIGYEQYV. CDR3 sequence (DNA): TGTGCCAGCAGTAACGGGGTGGGGATAGGCTACGAGCAGTACGTC.

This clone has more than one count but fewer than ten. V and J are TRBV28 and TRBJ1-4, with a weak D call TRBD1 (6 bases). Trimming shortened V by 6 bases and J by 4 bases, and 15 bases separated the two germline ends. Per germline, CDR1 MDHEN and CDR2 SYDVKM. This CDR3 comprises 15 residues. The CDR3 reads CASSQQGGGNEKLFF. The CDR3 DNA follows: TGTGCCAGCAGCCAACAAGGGGGGGGTAATGAAAAACTGTTTTTT. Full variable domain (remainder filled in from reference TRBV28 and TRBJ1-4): DVKVTQSSRYLVKRTGEKVFLECVQDMDHENMFWYRQDPGLGLRLIYFSYDVKMKEKGDIPEGYSVSREKKERFSLILESASTNQTSMYLCASSQQGGGNEKLFFGSGTQLSVL.

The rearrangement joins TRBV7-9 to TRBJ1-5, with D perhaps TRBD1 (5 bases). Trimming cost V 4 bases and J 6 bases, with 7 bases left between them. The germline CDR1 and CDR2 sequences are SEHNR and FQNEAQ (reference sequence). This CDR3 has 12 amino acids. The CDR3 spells CASSYDSQPQHF. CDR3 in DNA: TGTGCCAGCAGCTATGACAGTCAGCCCCAGCATTTT.

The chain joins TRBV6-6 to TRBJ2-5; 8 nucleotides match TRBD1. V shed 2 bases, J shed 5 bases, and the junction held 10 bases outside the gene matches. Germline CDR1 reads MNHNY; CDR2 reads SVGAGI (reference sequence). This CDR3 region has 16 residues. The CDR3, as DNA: TGTGCCAGCAGTTACGCGACAGGGGTGATAGGGGAGACCCAGTACTTC. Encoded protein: CASSYATGVIGETQYF.

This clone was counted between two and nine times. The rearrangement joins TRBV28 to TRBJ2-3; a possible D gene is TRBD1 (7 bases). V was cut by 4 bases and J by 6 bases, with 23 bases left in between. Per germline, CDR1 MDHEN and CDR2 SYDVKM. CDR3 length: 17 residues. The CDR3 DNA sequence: TGTGCCAGCAGTTCGTCCGCGGGACAGTCCCTTAGGGATACGCAGTATTTT. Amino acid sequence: CASSSSAGQSLRDTQYF.